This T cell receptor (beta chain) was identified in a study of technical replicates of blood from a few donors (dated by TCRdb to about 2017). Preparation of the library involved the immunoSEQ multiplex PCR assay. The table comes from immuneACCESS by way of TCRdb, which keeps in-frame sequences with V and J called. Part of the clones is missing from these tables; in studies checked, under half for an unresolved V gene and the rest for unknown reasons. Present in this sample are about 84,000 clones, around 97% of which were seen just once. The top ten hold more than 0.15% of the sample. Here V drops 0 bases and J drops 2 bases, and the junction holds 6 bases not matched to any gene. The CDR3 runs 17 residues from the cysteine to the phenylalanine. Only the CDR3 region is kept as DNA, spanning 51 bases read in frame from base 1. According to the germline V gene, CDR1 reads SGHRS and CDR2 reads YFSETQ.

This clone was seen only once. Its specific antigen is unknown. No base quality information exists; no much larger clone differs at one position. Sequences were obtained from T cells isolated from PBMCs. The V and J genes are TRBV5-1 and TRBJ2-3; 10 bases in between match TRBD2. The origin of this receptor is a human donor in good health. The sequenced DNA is TGCGCCAGCAGCTTGGCCGGGACTAGCGATAACACAGATACGCAGTATTTT. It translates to CASSLAGTSDNTDTQYF.